This TCR beta chain was retrieved from a study of OX40 agonist ivuxolimab in advanced cancers. Clones were read by immunoSEQ multiplex PCR, and TCRdb kept only the in-frame ones, dropping some. The sample consists of around 19,000 clones, 80% to 90% of them appearing once. Findings of the study overall: In a subset of nonresponders, normalized T-cell clonal expansion was also low.

This CDR3 spans 13 amino acids. V was pared by 6 bases and J by 6 bases, with 14 bases between. Germline CDR1 reads LNHDA; CDR2 reads SQIVND (reference sequence). As to this clone: Its matching antigen is unknown.

This chain uses TRBV19 with TRBJ1-1, with TRBD1 as a possible D gene (6 bases). The specimen comprised CD4+ or CD8+ T cells sorted from blood, sampled in a trial of the OX40 agonist ivuxolimab. This clonotype originated in an adult with an advanced solid tumor such as melanoma, head and neck, liver or kidney cancer. In DNA form, the CDR3 reads TGTGCCAGTAGCGTGACAGGAACCTCTGAAGCTTTCTTT. Encoded protein: CASSVTGTSEAFF.